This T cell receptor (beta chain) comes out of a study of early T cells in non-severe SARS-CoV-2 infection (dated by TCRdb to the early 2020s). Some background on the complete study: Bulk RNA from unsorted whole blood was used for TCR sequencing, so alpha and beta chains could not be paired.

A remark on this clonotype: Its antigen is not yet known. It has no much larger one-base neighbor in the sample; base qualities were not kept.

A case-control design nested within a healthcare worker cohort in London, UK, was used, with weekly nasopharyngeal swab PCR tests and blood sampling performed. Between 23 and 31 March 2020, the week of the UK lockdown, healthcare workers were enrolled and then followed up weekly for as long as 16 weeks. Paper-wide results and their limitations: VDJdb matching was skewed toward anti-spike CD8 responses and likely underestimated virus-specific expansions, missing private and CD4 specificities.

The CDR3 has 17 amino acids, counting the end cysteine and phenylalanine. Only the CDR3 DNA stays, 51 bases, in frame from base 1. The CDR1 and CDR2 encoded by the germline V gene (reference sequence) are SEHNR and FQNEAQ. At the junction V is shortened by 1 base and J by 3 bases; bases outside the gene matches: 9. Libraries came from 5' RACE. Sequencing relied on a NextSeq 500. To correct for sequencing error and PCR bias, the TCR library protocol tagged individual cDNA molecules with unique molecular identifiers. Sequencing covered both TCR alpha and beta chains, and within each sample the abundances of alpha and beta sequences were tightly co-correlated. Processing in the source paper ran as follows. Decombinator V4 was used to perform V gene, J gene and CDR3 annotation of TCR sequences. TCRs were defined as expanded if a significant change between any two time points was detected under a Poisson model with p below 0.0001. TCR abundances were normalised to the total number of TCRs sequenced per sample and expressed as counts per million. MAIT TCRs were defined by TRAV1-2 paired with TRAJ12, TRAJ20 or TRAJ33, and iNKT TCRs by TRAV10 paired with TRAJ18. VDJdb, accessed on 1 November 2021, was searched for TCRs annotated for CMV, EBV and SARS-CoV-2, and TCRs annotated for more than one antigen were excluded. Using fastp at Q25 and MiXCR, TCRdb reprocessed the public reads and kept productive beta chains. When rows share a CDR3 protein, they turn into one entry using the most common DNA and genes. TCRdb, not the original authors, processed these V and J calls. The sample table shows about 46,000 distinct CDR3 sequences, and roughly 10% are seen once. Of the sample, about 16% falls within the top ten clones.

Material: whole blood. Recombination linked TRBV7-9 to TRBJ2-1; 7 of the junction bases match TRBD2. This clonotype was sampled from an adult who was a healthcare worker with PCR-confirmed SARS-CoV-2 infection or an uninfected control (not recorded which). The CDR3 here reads CASSLGWSGDFYNEQFF. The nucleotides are TGTGCCAGCAGCTTAGGTTGGAGCGGGGACTTCTACAATGAGCAGTTCTTC. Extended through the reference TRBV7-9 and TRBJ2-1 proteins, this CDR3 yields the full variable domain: DTGVSQNPRHKITKRGQNVTFRCDPISEHNRLYWYRQTLGQGPEFLTYFQNEAQLEKSRLLSDRFSAERPKGSFSTLEIQRTEQGDSAMYLCASSLGWSGDFYNEQFFGPGTRLTVL.